The clone carrying this TCR beta chain came up a few times. What it recognizes is unknown. Sequenced by immunoSEQ multiplex PCR; TCRdb stores in-frame clones only, minus some. The sample shows around 190,000 clones, 85% of them seen only once. The data were taken from a study of cytomegalovirus exposure and HLA in healthy donors. Whole-study context: Later, an analysis reported that the 120 or so validation repertoires had used the same platform as the roughly 720 first-cohort repertoires.

General observations from the study: The classifier, whose performance was assessed in both the original and validation cohorts, reportedly diagnosed cytomegalovirus status with high specificity and sensitivity. Investigators reported some 150 TCR beta chains as tied to cytomegalovirus.

CDR3 length: 14 amino acids. Trimming stripped 1 base from V and 1 base from J, with 7 bases between. Germline V gene sequence: CDR1 SGHTA, CDR2 FQGNSA. The chain combines TRBV7-2 with TRBJ1-2; D remains ambiguous. Material: PBMCs. The sequence was collected from a man aged 18 to 29 in good health and CMV-seropositive. The CDR3: CASSLDRVNYGYTF. Written as DNA, the CDR3 is TGTGCCAGCAGCTTAGACCGGGTTAACTATGGCTACACCTTC.